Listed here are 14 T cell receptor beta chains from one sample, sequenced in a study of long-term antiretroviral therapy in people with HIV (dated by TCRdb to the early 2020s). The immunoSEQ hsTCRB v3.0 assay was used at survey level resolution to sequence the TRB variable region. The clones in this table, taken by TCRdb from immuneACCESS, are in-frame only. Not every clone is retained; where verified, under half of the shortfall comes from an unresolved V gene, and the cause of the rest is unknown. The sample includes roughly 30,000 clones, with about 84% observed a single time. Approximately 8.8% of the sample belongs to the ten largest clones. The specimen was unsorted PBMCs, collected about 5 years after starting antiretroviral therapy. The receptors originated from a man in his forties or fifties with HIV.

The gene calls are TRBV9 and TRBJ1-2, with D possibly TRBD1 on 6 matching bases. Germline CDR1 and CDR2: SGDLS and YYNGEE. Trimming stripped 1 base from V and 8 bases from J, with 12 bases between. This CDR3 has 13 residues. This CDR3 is CASSVSLGGGYTF. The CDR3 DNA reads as TGTGCCAGCAGCGTAAGTCTGGGGGGCGGCTACACCTTC.

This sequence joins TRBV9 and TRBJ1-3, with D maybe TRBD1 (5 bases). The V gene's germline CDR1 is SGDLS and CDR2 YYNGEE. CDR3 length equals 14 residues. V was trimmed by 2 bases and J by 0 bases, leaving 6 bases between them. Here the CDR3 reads CASSVQGSGNTIYF. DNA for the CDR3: TGTGCCAGCAGCGTCCAGGGCTCTGGAAACACCATATATTTT.

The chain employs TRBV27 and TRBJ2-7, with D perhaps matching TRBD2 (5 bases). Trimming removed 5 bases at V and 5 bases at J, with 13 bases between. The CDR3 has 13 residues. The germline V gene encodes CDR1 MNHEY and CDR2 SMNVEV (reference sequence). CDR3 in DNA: TGTGCCAGCAGTACCCGAGGGCCGGACGAGCAGTACTTC. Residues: CASSTRGPDEQYF.

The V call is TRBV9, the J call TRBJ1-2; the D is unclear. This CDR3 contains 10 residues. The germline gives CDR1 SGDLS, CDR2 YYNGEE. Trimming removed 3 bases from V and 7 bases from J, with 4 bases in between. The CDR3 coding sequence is TGTGCCAGCAGCGGACTTGGCTACACCTTC. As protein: CASSGLGYTF.

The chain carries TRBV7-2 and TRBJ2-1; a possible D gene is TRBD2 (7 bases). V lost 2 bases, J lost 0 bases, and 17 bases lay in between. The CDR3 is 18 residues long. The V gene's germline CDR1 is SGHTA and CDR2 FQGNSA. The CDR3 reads CASSLTGRGGSSYNEQFF. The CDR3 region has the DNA TGTGCCAGCAGCTTAACCGGCAGGGGCGGGAGCTCCTACAATGAGCAGTTCTTC.

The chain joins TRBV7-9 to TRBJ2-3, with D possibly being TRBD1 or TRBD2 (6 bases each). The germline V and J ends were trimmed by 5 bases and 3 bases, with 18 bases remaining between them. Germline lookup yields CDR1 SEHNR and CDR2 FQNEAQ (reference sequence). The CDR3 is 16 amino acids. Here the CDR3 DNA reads TGTGCCAGCAGCCCCCGGATAAGGGGGGCTACAGATACGCAGTATTTT. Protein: CASSPRIRGATDTQYF. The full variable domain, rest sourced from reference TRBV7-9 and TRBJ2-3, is DTGVSQNPRHKITKRGQNVTFRCDPISEHNRLYWYRQTLGQGPEFLTYFQNEAQLEKSRLLSDRFSAERPKGSFSTLEIQRTEQGDSAMYLCASSPRIRGATDTQYFGPGTRLTVL.

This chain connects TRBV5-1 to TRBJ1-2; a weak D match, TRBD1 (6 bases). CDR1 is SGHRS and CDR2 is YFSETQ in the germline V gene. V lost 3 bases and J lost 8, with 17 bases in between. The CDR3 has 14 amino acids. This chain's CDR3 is CASSSTLDRSGYTF. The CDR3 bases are TGCGCCAGCAGCTCCACACTAGACAGGTCCGGCTACACCTTC.

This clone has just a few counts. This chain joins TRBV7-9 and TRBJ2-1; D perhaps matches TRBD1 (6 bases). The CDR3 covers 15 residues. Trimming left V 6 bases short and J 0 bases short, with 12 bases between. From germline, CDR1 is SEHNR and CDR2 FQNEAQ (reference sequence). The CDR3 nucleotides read TGTGCCAGCAGATCTACAGGGAGCTCCTACAATGAGCAGTTCTTC. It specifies CASRSTGSSYNEQFF. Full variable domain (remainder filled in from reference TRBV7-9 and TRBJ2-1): DTGVSQNPRHKITKRGQNVTFRCDPISEHNRLYWYRQTLGQGPEFLTYFQNEAQLEKSRLLSDRFSAERPKGSFSTLEIQRTEQGDSAMYLCASRSTGSSYNEQFFGPGTRLTVL.

Here the CDR3 reads CASSLETVGTEAFF. CDR3 sequence (DNA): TGTGCCAGCAGCTTAGAGACGGTTGGGACTGAAGCTTTCTTT. This chain links TRBV7-6 with TRBJ1-1, with D unresolved. Germline CDR1 reads SGHVS; CDR2 reads FNYEAQ. The V gene lost 1 base and the J gene lost 5 bases, with 11 bases spanning the gap. The CDR3 length is 14 residues.

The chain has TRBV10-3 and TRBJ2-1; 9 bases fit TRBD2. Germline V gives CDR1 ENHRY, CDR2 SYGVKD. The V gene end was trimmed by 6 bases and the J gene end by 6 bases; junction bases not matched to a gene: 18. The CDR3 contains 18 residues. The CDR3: CAIRQRNLTSGWGNEQFF. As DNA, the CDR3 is TGTGCCATCAGACAACGTAACCTGACTAGCGGCTGGGGCAATGAGCAGTTCTTC.

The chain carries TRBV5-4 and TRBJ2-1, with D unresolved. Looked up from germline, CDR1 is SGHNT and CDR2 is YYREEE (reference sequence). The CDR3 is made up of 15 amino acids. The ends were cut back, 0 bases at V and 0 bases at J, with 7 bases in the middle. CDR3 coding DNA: TGTGCCAGCAGCTTGGCCAGTAGCTCCTACAATGAGCAGTTCTTC. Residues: CASSLASSSYNEQFF.

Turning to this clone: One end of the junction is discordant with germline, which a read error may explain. CDR3 coding DNA: TGTGCCAGCAGCTTAAGTGAGGACACGCACTTC. This codes for CASSLSEDTHF. The gene calls are TRBV7-9 and TRBJ2-7; possibly TRBD1 for D (5 bases). The CDR3 has 11 residues. The germline V gene encodes CDR1 SEHNR and CDR2 FQNEAQ (reference sequence).

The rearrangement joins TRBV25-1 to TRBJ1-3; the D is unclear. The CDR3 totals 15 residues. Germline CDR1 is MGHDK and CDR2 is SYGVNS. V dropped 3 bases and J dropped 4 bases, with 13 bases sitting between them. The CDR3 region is CASSDSRGAGNTIYF. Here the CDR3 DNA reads TGTGCCAGCAGTGATTCCCGGGGAGCCGGAAACACCATATATTTT.

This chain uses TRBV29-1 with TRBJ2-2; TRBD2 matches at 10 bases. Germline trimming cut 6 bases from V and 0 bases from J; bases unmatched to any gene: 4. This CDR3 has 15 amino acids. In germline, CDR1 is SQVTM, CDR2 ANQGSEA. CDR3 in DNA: TGCAGCGTCTGGACTAGCGGTACGAACACCGGGGAGCTGTTTTTT. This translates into CSVWTSGTNTGELFF.